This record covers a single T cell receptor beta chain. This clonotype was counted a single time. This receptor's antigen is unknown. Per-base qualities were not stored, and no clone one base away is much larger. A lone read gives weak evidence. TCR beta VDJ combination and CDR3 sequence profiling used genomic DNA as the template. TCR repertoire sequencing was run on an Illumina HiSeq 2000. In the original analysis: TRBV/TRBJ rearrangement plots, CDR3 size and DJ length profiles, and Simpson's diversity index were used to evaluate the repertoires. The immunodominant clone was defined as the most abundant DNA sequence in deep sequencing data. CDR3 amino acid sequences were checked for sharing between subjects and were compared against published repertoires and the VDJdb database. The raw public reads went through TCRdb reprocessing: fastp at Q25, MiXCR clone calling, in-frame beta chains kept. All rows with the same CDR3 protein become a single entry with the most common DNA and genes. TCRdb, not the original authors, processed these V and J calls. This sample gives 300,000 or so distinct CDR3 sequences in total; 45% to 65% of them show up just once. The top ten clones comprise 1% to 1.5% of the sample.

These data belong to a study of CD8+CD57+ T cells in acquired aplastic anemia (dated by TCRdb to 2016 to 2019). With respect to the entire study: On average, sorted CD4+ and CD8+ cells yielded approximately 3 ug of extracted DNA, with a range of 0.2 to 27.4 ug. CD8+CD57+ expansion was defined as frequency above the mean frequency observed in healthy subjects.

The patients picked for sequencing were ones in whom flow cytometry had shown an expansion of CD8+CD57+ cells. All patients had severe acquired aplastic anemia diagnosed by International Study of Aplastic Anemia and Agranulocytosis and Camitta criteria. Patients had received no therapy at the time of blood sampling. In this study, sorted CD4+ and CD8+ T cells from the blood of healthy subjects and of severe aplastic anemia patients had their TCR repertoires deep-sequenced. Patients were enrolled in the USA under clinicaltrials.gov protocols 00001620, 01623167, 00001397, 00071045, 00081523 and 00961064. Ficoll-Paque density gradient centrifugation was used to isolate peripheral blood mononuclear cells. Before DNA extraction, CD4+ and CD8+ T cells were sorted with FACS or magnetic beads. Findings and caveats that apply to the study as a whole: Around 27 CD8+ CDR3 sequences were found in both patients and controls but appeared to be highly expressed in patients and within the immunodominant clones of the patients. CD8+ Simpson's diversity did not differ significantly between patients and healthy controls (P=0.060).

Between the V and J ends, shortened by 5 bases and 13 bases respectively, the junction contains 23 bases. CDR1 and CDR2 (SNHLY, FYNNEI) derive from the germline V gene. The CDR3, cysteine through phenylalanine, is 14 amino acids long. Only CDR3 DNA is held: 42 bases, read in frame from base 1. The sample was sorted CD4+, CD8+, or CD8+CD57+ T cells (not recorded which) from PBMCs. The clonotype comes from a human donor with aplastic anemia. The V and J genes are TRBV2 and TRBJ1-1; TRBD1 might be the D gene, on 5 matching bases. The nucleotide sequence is TGTGCCAGCAGTTTAGCGCCAGGGAACTCCGTTGGTTTCTTT. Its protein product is CASSLAPGNSVGFF.